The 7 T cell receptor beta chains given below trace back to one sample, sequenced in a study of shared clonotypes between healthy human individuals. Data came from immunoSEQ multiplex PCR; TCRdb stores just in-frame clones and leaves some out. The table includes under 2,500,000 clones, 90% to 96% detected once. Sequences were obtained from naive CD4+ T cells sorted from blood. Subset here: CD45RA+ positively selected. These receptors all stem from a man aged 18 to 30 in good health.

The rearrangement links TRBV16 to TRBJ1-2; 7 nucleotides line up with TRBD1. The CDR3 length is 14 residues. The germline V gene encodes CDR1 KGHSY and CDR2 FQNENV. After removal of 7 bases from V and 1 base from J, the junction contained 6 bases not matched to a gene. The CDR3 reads CASTTGQFNYGYTF. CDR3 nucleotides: TGTGCCAGCACCACGGGACAGTTTAACTATGGCTACACCTTC.

The CDR3 DNA sequence: TGCGCCAGCTCTGGTTACAATGAGCAGTTCTTC. It is translated as CASSGYNEQFF. This chain links TRBV10-2 with TRBJ2-1, with no clear D. V gave up 8 bases and J gave up 4 bases, with 6 bases separating them. CDR1 is WSHSY and CDR2 is SAAADI in the germline V gene. This CDR3 comprises 11 residues.

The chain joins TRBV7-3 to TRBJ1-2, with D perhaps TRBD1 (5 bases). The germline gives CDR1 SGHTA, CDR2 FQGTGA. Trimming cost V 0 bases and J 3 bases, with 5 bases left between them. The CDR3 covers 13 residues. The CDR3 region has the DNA TGTGCCAGCAGCTTAACAGGGGACTATGGCTACACCTTC. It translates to CASSLTGDYGYTF.

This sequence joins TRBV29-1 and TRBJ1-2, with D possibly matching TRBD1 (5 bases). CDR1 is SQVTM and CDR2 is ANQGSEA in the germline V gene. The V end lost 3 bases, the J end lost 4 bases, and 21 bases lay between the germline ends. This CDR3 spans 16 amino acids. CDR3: CSVEGRGGGLFYGYTF. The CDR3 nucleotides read TGCAGCGTTGAGGGGAGGGGAGGAGGGCTGTTCTATGGCTACACCTTC.

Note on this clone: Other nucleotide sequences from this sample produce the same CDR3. The DNA for the CDR3 is TGTGCCAGCAGCTTAGCGCAGGGGAACTATGGCTACACCTTC. Translating it yields CASSLAQGNYGYTF. V usage is TRBV7-2 and J usage is TRBJ1-2, with D possibly being TRBD1 (6 bases). Between the trimmed V and J ends, which lost 0 bases and 2 bases, there was a span of 7 bases. The CDR3 runs 14 residues. The germline V gene encodes CDR1 SGHTA and CDR2 FQGNSA. The full variable domain, rest sourced from reference TRBV7-2 and TRBJ1-2, is GAGVSQSPSNKVTEKGKDVELRCDPISGHTALYWYRQSLGQGLEFLIYFQGNSAPDKSGLPSDRFSAERTGGSVSTLTIQRTQQEDSAVYLCASSLAQGNYGYTFGSGTRLTVV.

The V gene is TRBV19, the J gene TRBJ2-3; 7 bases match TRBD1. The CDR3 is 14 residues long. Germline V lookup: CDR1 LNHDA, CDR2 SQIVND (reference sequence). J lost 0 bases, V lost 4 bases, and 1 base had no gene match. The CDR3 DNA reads TGTGCCAGTAGTAGAGGGGGCAGCACAGATACGCAGTATTTT. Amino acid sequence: CASSRGGSTDTQYF.

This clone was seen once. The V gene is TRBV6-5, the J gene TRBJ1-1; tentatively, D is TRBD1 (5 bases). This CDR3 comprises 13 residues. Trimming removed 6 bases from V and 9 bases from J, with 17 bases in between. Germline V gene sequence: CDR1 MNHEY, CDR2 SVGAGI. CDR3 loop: CASRDWDSAQAFF. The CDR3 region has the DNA TGTGCCAGCAGGGACTGGGACTCAGCTCAAGCTTTCTTT.